The 2 T cell receptor beta chains listed next were all sequenced from one sample in a study of tumor and adjacent non-tumor tissue in lung cancer. No cell sorting was done before RNA was extracted from the tissue. This non-tumor lung sample came from over 3 cm beyond the tumor edge. A modified ARM-PCR protocol with three rounds of nested PCR amplified TCRbeta. Via MiXCR, TCRdb re-called the multiplex PCR reads, giving one row per CDR3 protein. The sample yields about 48,000 distinct CDR3 sequences, around 60% seen once. Sequenced material: distant non-tumor lung tissue. These receptors all come from a woman between 65 and 79 years old with non-small cell lung cancer.

Points on this clonotype: This may be a read error: a much more frequent sequence differs by one nucleotide. The V call is TRBV28, the J call TRBJ2-7; TRBD2 matches 7 bases. There are 16 residues in the CDR3. CDR1 and CDR2 from the germline V gene are MDHEN and SYDVKM. The CDR3, as DNA: TGTGCCAGCAGTTTCACCCTAGCGGAACTAACCTACGAGCGGTACTTC. Translation: CASSFTLAELTYERYF.

The genes are TRBV6-1 and TRBJ2-5; 9 bases are shared with TRBD1. Germline lookup yields CDR1 MNHNS and CDR2 SASEGT. CDR3 length equals 14 residues. V trimming: 10 bases; J trimming: 7 bases; junction bases outside the gene matches: 13. This chain's CDR3 is CAITRPGQGVTQYF. For the CDR3, the DNA is TGTGCCATCACGAGACCGGGACAGGGAGTGACCCAGTACTTC.